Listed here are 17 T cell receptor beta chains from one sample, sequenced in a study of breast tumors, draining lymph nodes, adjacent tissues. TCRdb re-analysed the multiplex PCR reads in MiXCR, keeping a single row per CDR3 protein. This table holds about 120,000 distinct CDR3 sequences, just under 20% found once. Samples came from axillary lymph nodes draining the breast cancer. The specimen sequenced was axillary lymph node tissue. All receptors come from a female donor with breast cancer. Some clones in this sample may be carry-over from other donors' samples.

In DNA, the CDR3 is TGTGCCAGCAGTCCTGGGACAGCCCTAGGCACTGAAGCTTTCTTT. It specifies CASSPGTALGTEAFF. This chain connects TRBV12-3 or TRBV12-4 to TRBJ1-1; 7 bases line up with TRBD1. The trim removed 5 bases at V and 4 bases at J, leaving 10 bases unmatched. The CDR3 contains 15 residues.

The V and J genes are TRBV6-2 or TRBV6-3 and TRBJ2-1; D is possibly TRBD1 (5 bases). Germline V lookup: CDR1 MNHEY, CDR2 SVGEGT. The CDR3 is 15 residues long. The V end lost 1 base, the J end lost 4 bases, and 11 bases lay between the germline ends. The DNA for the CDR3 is TGTGCCAGCAGTTACTTAGGGGTCCCGTACAATGAGCAGTTCTTC. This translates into CASSYLGVPYNEQFF.

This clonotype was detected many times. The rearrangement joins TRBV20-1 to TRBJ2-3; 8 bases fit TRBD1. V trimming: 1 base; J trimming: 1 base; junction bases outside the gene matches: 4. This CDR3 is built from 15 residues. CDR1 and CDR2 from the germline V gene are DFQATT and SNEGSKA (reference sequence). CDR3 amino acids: CSARVPGGRTDTQYF. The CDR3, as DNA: TGCAGTGCTAGAGTCCCAGGGGGCCGCACAGATACGCAGTATTTT.

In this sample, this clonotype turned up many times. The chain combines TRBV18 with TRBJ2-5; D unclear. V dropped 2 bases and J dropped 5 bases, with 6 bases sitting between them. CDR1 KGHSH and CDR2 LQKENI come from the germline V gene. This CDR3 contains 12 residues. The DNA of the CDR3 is TGTGCCAGCTCACCAAAAGCGGAGACCCAGTACTTC. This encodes CASSPKAETQYF.

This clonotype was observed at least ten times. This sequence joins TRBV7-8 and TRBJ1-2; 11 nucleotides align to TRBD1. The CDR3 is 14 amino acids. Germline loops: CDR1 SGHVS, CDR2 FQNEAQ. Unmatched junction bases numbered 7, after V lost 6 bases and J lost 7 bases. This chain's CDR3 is CASSPPGTGGGYTF. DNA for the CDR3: TGTGCCAGCAGTCCTCCCGGGACAGGGGGTGGCTACACCTTC.

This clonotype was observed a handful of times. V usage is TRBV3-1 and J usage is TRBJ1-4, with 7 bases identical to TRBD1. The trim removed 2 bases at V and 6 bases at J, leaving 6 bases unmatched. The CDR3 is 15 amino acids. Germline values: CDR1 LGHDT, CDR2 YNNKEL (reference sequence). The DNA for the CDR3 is TGTGCCAGCAGCCAACTGGAGGGGGCGGATGAAAAACTGTTTTTT. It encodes CASSQLEGADEKLFF. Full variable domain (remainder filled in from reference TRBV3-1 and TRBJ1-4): DTAVSQTPKYLVTQMGNDKSIKCEQNLGHDTMYWYKQDSKKFLKIMFSYNNKELIINETVPNRFSPKSPDKAHLNLHINSLELGDSAVYFCASSQLEGADEKLFFGSGTQLSVL.

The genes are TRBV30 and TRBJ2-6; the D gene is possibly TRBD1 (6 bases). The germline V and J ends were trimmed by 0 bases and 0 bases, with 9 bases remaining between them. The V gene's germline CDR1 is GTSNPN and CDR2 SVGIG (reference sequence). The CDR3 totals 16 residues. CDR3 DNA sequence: TGTGCCTGGAGTGTACACAGGGCCTCTGGGGCCAACGTCCTGACTTTC. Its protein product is CAWSVHRASGANVLTF.

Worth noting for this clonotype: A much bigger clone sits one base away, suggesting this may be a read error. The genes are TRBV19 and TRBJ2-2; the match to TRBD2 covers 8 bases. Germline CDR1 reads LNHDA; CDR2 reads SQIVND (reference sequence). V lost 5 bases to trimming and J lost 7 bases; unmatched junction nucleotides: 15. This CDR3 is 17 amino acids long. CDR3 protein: CASSPSAGAIVLGELFF. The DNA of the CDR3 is TGTGCCAGTAGTCCCTCAGCGGGGGCGATTGTTCTCGGGGAGCTGTTTTTT.

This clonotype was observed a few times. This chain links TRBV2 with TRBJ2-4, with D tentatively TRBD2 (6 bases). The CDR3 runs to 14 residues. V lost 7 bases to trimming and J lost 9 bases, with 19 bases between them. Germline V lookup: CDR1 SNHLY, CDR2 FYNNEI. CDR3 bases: TGTGCCAGCAAATCCCAGGGACTTGAGGGCATTCAGTACTTC. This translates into CASKSQGLEGIQYF.

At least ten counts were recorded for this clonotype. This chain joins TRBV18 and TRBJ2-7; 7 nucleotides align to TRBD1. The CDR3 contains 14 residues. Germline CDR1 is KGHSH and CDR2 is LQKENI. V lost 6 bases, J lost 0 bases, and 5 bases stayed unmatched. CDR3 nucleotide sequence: TGTGCCAGCTCCCCGACAGGGTTCTCCTACGAGCAGTACTTC. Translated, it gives CASSPTGFSYEQYF.

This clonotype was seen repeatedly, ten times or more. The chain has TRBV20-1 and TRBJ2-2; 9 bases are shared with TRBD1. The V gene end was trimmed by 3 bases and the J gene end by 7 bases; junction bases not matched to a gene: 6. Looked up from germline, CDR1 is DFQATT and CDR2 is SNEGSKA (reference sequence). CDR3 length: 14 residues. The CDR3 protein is CSARDRGSIGELFF. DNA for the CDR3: TGCAGTGCTAGGGACAGGGGTTCTATCGGGGAGCTGTTTTTT.

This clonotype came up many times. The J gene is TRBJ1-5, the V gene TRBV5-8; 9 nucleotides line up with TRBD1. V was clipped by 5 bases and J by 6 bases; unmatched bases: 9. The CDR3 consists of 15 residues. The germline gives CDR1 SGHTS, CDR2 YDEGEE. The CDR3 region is CASSLKGTGTQPQHF. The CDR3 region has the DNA TGTGCCAGCAGTTTAAAAGGGACAGGGACTCAGCCCCAGCATTTT. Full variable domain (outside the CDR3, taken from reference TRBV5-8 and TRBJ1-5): EAGVTQSPTHLIKTRGQQATLRCSPISGHTSVYWYQQALGLGLQFLLWYDEGEERNRGNFPPRFSGRQFPNYSSELNVNALELEDSALYLCASSLKGTGTQPQHFGDGTRLSIL.

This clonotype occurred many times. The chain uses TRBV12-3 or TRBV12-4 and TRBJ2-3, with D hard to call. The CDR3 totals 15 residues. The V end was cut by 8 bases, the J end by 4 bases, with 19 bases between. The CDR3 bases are TGTGCCAGCGCCCCTGGAAATAAAGGCGCAGATACGCAGTATTTT. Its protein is CASAPGNKGADTQYF.

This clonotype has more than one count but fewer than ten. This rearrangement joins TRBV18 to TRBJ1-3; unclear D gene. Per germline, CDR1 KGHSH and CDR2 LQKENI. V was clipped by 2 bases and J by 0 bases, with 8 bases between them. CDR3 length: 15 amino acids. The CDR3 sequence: CASSPGPASGNTIYF. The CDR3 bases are TGTGCCAGCTCACCAGGACCGGCCTCTGGAAACACCATATATTTT.

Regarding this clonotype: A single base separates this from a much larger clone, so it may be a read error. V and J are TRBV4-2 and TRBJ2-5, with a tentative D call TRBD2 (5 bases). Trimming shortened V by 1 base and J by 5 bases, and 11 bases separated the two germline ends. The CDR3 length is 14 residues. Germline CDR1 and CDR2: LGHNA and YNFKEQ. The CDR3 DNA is TGTGCCAGCAGCCAAGGTGAGGGTTTCGAGACCCAGTACTTC. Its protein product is CASSQGEGFETQYF.

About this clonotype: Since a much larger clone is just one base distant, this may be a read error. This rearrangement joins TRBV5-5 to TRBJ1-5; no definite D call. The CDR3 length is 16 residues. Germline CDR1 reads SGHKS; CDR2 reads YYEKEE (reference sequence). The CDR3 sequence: CANSRSGPVTNQPQHF. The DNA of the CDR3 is TGTGCCAACAGCCGGTCCGGGCCGGTTACTAATCAGCCCCAGCATTTT.

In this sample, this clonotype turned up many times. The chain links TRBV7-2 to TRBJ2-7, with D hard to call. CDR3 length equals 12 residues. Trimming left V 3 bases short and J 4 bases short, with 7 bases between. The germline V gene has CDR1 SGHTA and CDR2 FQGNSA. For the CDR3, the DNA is TGTGCCAGCAGCTTGAAAGTATACGAGCAGTACTTC. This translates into CASSLKVYEQYF.